This TCR beta chain was sequenced in a study of human T cells and chemical hapten exposure. Study context: After 6 days, upper back 0.01% DPC patch tests were scored. Patients were mainly female, each with alopecia areata, totalis or universalis.

Germline CDR1 is SGHKS and CDR2 is YYEKEE (reference sequence). V lost 2 bases to trimming and J lost 7 bases; unmatched junction nucleotides: 3. There are 12 residues in the CDR3. TCRdb fed the RACE reads into MiXCR, producing one record per CDR3 protein. The sample consists of tens of thousands of distinct CDR3 sequences, 9.6% of them appearing once. Time point described: pre-sensitization, week 0. Treatment of the sample: therapeutic diphenylcyclopropenone sensitization with weekly scalp DPC. The clonotype was recovered from a woman between 35 and 50 years old with alopecia areata. Some clones in this sample may be carry-over from other donors' samples. The chain combines TRBV5-5 with TRBJ2-7; 7 positions match TRBD1. The specimen comprised whole blood, sampled in connection with sensitization to the hapten diphenylcyclopropenone (DPC). CDR3 residues: CASSLTGVEQYF. CDR3 DNA sequence: TGTGCCAGCAGCTTAACAGGGGTTGAGCAGTACTTC.